The source of this TCR beta chain is a study of PD-L1 blockade in urothelial cancer. The V gene's germline CDR1 is MDHEN and CDR2 SYDVKM. Unmatched junction bases numbered 2, after V lost 6 bases and J lost 2 bases. This CDR3 region has 14 residues. Whole-study results and caveats: Having blood TCR clonality under the median before treatment predicted better survival.

Measured with immunoSEQ multiplex PCR; TCRdb has only the in-frame clones, and not every one. The repertoire holds 30,000 to 35,000 clones, with approximately 82% as singletons. In regard to this clone: Its antigen is still unknown.

The sequence came from a man in his 60s with urothelial cancer. V is TRBV28 and J is TRBJ1-3; 9 bases align to TRBD1. The sequenced sample was PBMCs, obtained around atezolizumab (anti-PD-L1) treatment. This CDR3 reads CASRGQGPGNTIYF. The CDR3 DNA is TGTGCCAGCAGGGGACAGGGCCCTGGAAACACCATATATTTT.